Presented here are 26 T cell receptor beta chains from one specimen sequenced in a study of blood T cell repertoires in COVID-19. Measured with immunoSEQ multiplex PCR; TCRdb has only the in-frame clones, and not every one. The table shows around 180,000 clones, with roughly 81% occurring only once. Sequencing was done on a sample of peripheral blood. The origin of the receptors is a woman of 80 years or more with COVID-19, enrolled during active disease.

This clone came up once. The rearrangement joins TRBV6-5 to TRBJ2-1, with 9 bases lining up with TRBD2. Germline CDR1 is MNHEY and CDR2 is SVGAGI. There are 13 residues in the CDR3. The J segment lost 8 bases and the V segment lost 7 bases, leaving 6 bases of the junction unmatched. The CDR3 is CASNPSGKDEQFF. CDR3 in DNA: TGTGCCAGCAACCCTAGCGGGAAGGATGAGCAGTTCTTC.

CDR3 DNA: TGTGCCAGCAGCTTAGTCCAGGGAGGAAACACCATATATTTT. It translates to CASSLVQGGNTIYF. The J gene is TRBJ1-3, the V gene TRBV7-2, with D maybe TRBD1 (5 bases). Germline V CDR1 and CDR2: SGHTA, FQGNSA. This CDR3 comprises 14 residues. Trimming took 1 base from V and 4 from J, leaving 8 bases between them.

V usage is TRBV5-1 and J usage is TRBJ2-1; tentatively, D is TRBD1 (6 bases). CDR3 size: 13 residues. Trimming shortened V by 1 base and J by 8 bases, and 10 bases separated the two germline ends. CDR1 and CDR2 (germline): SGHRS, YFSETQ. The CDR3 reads CASSLTGNDEQFF. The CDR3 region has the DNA TGCGCCAGCAGCTTGACAGGGAACGATGAGCAGTTCTTC.

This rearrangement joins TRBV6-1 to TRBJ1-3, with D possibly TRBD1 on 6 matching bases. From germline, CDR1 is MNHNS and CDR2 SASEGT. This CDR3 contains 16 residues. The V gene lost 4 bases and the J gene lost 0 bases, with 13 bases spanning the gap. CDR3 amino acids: CASSGRRGNSGNTIYF. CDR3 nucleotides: TGTGCCAGCAGTGGCCGTAGGGGGAACTCTGGAAACACCATATATTTT.

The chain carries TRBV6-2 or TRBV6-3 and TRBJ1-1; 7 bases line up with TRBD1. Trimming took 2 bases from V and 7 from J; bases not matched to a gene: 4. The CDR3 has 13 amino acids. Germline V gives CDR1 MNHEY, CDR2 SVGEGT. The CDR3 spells CASSYVGTDEAFF. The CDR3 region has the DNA TGTGCCAGCAGTTACGTTGGGACAGATGAAGCTTTCTTT.

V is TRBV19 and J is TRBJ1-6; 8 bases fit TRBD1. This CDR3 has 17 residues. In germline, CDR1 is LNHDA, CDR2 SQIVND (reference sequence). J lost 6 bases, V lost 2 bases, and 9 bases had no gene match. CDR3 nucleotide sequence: TGTGCCAGTAGTATATCCCCCGGACAGGGAGTTAATTCACCCCTCCACTTT. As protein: CASSISPGQGVNSPLHF.

For the CDR3, the DNA is TGCGCCAGCAGCCAAGTAGCGGGAGACACAGATACGCAGTATTTT. Translated: CASSQVAGDTDTQYF. This chain uses TRBV4-1 with TRBJ2-3; 9 nucleotides line up with TRBD2. Trimming cost V 1 base and J 2 bases; bases outside gene matches: 1. CDR1 is MGHRA and CDR2 is YSYEKL in the germline V gene. The CDR3 runs 15 residues.

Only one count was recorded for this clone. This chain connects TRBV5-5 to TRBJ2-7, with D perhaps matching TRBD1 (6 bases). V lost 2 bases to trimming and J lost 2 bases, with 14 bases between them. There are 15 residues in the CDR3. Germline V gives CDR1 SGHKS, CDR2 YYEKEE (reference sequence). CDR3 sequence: CASSFSGQPAYEQYF. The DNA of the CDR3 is TGTGCCAGCAGCTTTTCCGGACAGCCAGCCTACGAGCAGTACTTC.

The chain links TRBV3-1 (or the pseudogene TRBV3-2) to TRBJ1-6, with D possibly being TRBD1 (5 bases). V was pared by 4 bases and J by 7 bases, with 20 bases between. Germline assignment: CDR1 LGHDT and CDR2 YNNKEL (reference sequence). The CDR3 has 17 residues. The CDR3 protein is CASSPIGTKKANSPLHF. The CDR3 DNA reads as TGTGCCAGCAGCCCGATCGGGACTAAGAAGGCAAATTCACCCCTCCACTTT.

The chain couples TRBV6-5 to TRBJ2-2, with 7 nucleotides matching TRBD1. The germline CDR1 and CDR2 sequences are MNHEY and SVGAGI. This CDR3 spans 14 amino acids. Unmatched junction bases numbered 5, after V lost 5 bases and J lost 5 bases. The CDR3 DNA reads TGTGCCAGCAGTCGTCCAGGGGGAACCGGGGAGCTGTTTTTT. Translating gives CASSRPGGTGELFF.

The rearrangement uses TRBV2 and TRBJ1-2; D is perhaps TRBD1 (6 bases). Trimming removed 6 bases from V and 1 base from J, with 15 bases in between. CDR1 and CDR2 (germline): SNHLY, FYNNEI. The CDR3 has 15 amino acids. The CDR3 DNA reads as TGTGCCAGCAGGGACAGAGTCATAATTAACTATGGCTACACCTTC. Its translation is CASRDRVIINYGYTF.

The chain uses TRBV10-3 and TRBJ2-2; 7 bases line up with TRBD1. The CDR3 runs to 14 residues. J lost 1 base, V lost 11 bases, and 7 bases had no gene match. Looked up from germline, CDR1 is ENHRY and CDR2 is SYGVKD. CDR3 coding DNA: TGTGCCGTAACCGGGACAGAGAACACCGGGGAGCTGTTTTTT. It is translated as CAVTGTENTGELFF.

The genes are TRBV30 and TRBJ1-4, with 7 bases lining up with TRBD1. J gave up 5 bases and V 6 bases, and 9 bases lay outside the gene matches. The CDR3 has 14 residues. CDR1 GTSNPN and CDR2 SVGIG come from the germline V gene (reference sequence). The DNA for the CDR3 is TGTGCCTGCCAATCCGACAGGGAGAATGAAAAACTGTTTTTT. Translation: CACQSDRENEKLFF.

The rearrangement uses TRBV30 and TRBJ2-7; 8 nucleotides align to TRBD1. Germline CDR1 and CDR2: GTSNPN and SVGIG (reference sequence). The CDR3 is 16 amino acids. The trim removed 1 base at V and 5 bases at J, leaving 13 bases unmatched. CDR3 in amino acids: CAWSAPNRGMKHEQYF. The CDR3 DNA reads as TGTGCCTGGAGTGCACCAAACAGGGGGATGAAGCACGAGCAGTACTTC.

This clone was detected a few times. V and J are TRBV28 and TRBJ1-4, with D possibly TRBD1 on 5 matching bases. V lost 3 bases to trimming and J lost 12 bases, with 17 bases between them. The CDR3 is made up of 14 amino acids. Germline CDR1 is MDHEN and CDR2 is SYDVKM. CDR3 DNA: TGTGCCAGCAGTTTTTGGCAGTACGGGGGGGAACTGTTTTTT. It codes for CASSFWQYGGELFF.

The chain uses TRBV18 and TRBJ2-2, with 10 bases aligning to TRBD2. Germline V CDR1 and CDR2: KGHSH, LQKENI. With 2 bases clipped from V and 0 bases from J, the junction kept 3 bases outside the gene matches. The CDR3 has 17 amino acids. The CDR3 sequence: CASSPRLAGSNTGELFF. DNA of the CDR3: TGTGCCAGCTCACCAAGACTAGCGGGCTCGAACACCGGGGAGCTGTTTTTT. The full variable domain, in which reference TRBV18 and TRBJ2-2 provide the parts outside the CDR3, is NAGVMQNPRHLVRRRGQEARLRCSPMKGHSHVYWYRQLPEEGLKFMVYLQKENIIDESGMPKERFSAEFPKEGPSILRIQQVVRGDSAAYFCASSPRLAGSNTGELFFGEGSRLTVL.

CDR3 in amino acids: CASSDDRAGADTQYF. The CDR3 bases are TGTGCCAGCAGTGACGACAGGGCAGGGGCAGATACGCAGTATTTT. The chain has TRBV2 and TRBJ2-3, with 7 bases matching TRBD1. The trim removed 3 bases at V and 4 bases at J, leaving 7 bases unmatched. There are 15 residues in the CDR3. Germline-derived CDR1 and CDR2 are SNHLY and FYNNEI.

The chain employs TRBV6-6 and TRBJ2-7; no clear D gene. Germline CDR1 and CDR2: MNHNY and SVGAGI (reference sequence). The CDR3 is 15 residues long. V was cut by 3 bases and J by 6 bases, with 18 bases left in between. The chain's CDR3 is CASSYSANTIFEQYF. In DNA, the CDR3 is TGTGCCAGCAGTTATTCAGCCAATACTATCTTCGAGCAGTACTTC.

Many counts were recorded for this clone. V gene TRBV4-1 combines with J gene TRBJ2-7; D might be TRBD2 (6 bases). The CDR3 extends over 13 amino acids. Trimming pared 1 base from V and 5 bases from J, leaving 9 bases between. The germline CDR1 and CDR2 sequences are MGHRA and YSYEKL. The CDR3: CASSQGGVNEQYF. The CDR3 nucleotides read TGCGCCAGCAGCCAAGGGGGGGTAAACGAGCAGTACTTC.

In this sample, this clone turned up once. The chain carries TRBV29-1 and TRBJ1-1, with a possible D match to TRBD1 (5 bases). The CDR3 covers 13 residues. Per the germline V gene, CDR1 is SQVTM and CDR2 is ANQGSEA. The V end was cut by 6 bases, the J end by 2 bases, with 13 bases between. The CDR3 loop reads CSVSRTLNTEAFF. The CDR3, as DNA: TGCAGCGTGAGTAGGACACTAAACACTGAAGCTTTCTTT.

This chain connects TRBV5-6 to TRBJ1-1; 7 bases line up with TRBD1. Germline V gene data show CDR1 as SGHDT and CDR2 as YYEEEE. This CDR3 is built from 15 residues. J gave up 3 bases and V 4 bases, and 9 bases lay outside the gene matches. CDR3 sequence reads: CASSRRQGWDTEAFF. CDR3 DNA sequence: TGTGCCAGCAGCAGGAGACAGGGCTGGGACACTGAAGCTTTCTTT.

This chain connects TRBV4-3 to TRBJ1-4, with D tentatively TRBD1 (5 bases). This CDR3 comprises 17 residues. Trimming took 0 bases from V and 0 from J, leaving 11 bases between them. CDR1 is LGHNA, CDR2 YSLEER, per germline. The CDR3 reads CASSQEGGHATNEKLFF. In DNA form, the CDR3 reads TGCGCCAGCAGCCAAGAGGGGGGTCATGCAACTAATGAAAAACTGTTTTTT.

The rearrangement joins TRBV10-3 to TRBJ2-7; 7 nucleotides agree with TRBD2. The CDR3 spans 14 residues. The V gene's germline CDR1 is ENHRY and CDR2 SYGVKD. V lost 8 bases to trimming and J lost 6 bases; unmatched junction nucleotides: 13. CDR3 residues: CAIPEGGSFPEQYF. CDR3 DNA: TGTGCCATCCCCGAGGGCGGGAGCTTTCCCGAGCAGTACTTC.

The CDR3 bases are TGTGCCAGTAGTACCCGACAGGGCCAAGAGACCCAGTACTTC. Translated, it gives CASSTRQGQETQYF. The rearrangement joins TRBV19 to TRBJ2-5, with TRBD1 matching over 7 bases. CDR3 length: 14 residues. The V and J ends lost 4 bases and 1 base, in that order; junction bases with no gene match: 3. Germline V gene sequence: CDR1 LNHDA, CDR2 SQIVND (reference sequence).

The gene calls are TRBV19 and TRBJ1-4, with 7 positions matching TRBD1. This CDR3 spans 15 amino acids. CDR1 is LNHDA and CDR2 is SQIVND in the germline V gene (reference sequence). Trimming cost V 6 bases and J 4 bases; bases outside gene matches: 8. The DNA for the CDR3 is TGTGCCAGTAGGGATACCGGGGACAGTAATGAAAAACTGTTTTTT. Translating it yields CASRDTGDSNEKLFF.

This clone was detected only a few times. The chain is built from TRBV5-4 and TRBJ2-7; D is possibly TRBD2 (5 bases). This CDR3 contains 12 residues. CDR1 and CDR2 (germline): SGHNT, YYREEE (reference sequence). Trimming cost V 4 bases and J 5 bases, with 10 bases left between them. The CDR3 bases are TGTGCCAGCAGCCCGGACGGGGACGAGCAGTACTTC. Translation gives CASSPDGDEQYF.